Shown below are 21 T cell receptor beta chains from a single sample sequenced in a study of shared clonotypes between healthy human individuals (dated by TCRdb to 2019 to 2021). CD8 naive samples were obtained by positive selection for CCR7 among CD45RO-negative cells, yielding a CD45RA+CCR7+ population from which TemRA cells were excluded. Libraries were built with the immunoSEQ multiplex PCR assay. TCRdb holds this immuneACCESS table with in-frame rearrangements only. Some clones are missing; in checked studies, unresolved V genes explain under half, and the rest has no known cause. This sample is represented by fewer than 1 million clones; approximately 96% of them were singletons. 0.2% to 0.25% of the sample lies in the top ten. The sequenced material came from naive CD8+ T cells sorted from blood. What this sample's cell subset or site label stands for: CD45RA+CCR7+. The source of these receptors is a young man in good health.

V usage is TRBV2 and J usage is TRBJ2-7, with unresolved D. The CDR3 is 10 residues long. Germline-derived CDR1 and CDR2 are SNHLY and FYNNEI. This CDR3 reads CATQVGEQYF. CDR3 nucleotide sequence: TGTGCAACCCAGGTCGGCGAGCAGTACTTC.

The chain joins TRBV7-7 to TRBJ2-3; D is undetermined. The germline V gene encodes CDR1 SSHAT and CDR2 FNYEAQ (reference sequence). CDR3 length: 14 residues. V lost 2 bases, J lost 0 bases, and 6 bases lay in between. The CDR3: CASSLLGSTDTQYF. The CDR3 bases are TGTGCCAGCAGCTTATTAGGGAGCACAGATACGCAGTATTTT.

The chain uses TRBV7-2 and TRBJ2-5; 8 bases are shared with TRBD2. The germline V gene encodes CDR1 SGHTA and CDR2 FQGNSA. V shed 1 base, J shed 7 bases, and the junction held 8 bases outside the gene matches. The CDR3 length is 15 residues. The CDR3 DNA is TGTGCCAGCAGCTTAGGGTTAGCGGGGTTAGCGACCCAGTACTTC. Translating it yields CASSLGLAGLATQYF.

The chain has TRBV28 and TRBJ2-7, with D perhaps TRBD2 (6 bases). The CDR3 has 15 residues. CDR1 is MDHEN and CDR2 is SYDVKM in the germline V gene. V lost 5 bases and J 4 bases, leaving 18 bases between the germline ends. Written as DNA, the CDR3 is TGTGCCAGCAGTGCGCCTCGGGAGATAGGGTACGAGCAGTACTTC. It encodes CASSAPREIGYEQYF.

CDR3 in amino acids: CASSPTSGIETQYF. CDR3 nucleotides: TGTGCCAGCAGTCCGACTAGCGGGATCGAGACCCAGTACTTC. This chain connects TRBV27 to TRBJ2-5, with TRBD2 matching over 11 bases. The CDR3 spans 14 residues. CDR1 is MNHEY and CDR2 is SMNVEV in the germline V gene (reference sequence). The V segment lost 5 bases and the J segment 5 bases; nucleotides outside the gene matches: 4.

The chain links TRBV27 to TRBJ1-2; 8 bases fit TRBD1. Trimming took 5 bases from V and 8 from J; bases not matched to a gene: 13. Germline V CDR1 and CDR2: MNHEY, SMNVEV (reference sequence). This CDR3 is 15 amino acids long. Here the CDR3 DNA reads TGTGCCAGCAGTCCGGACAGGGTATCGGTCTACGGCTACACCTTC. It translates to CASSPDRVSVYGYTF.

The rearrangement links TRBV7-9 to TRBJ2-7; no firm D call. The ends were cut back, 1 base at V and 1 base at J, with 8 bases in the middle. Looked up from germline, CDR1 is SEHNR and CDR2 is FQNEAQ (reference sequence). The CDR3 is 14 amino acids. The CDR3 region has the DNA TGTGCCAGCAGCTTAGGGCCGTATTCCTACGAGCAGTACTTC. Amino acids: CASSLGPYSYEQYF.

Turning to this clone: Distinct nucleotide sequences in the sample also encode this CDR3. The CDR3 region has the DNA TGTGCCAGCAGTGGACTAGCGGGAAGGACAGATACGCAGTATTTT. It translates to CASSGLAGRTDTQYF. The genes are TRBV2 and TRBJ2-3; TRBD2 aligns across 11 bases. The CDR3 is made up of 15 amino acids. Germline V lookup: CDR1 SNHLY, CDR2 FYNNEI. Trimming at V came to 4 bases and at J to 3 bases, leaving 3 bases not matched to a gene.

This chain uses TRBV7-9 with TRBJ1-2; D ambiguous. From germline, CDR1 is SEHNR and CDR2 FQNEAQ (reference sequence). This CDR3 contains 13 residues. V lost 0 bases and J 5 bases, leaving 7 bases between the germline ends. In DNA form, the CDR3 reads TGTGCCAGCAGCTTAGCGCCCAGGTATGGCTACACCTTC. This sequence encodes CASSLAPRYGYTF.

The V gene is TRBV6-1, the J gene TRBJ2-7; D gene unclear. Trimming removed 3 bases at V and 1 base at J, with 7 bases between. Germline lookup yields CDR1 MNHNS and CDR2 SASEGT. The CDR3 sequence is 13 residues long. CDR3 sequence (DNA): TGTGCCAGCAGTGACCAGATATCCTACGAGCAGTACTTC. Protein sequence: CASSDQISYEQYF.

DNA for the CDR3: TGTGCCAGCAGCCCTCCGGGGGGTATCTACAATGAGCAGTTCTTC. Encoded protein: CASSPPGGIYNEQFF. The chain links TRBV7-9 to TRBJ2-1; 7 bases are a match to TRBD2. The V gene's germline CDR1 is SEHNR and CDR2 FQNEAQ (reference sequence). The CDR3 sequence is 15 residues long. V trimming: 5 bases; J trimming: 3 bases; junction bases outside the gene matches: 7.

The J gene is TRBJ2-1, the V gene TRBV27; 8 bases are shared with TRBD1. Germline V lookup: CDR1 MNHEY, CDR2 SMNVEV (reference sequence). J was trimmed by 0 bases and V by 6 bases; bases with no gene match: 10. The CDR3 extends over 17 amino acids. The CDR3 reads CASRKPRTGHSYNEQFF. The DNA for the CDR3 is TGTGCCAGCAGAAAACCAAGGACAGGGCACTCCTACAATGAGCAGTTCTTC.

The count of this clone is one. In DNA form, the CDR3 reads TGTGCCAGCAGTCCCCGAGGGTTGGTGCTCGAGGACTATGGCTACACCTTC. Translation: CASSPRGLVLEDYGYTF. This chain uses TRBV27 with TRBJ1-2; D uncertain. The CDR3 is made up of 17 amino acids. Germline CDR1 reads MNHEY; CDR2 reads SMNVEV (reference sequence). Trimming removed 5 bases at V and 3 bases at J, with 22 bases between.

The chain's CDR3 is CSVGRFSLAGYEQYF. CDR3 in DNA: TGCAGCGTTGGCAGATTCAGTCTAGCGGGCTACGAGCAGTACTTC. The chain uses TRBV29-1 and TRBJ2-7, with 8 nucleotides matching TRBD2. V was pared by 4 bases and J by 3 bases, with 11 bases of the junction left unmatched. Germline V lookup: CDR1 SQVTM, CDR2 ANQGSEA. The CDR3 length is 15 residues.

The chain uses TRBV11-2 and TRBJ1-1, with D uncertain. CDR1 is SGHAT, CDR2 FQNNGV, per germline. V lost 6 bases, J lost 1 base, and 3 bases lay in between. This CDR3 comprises 11 residues. CDR3: CASRTNTEAFF. DNA for the CDR3: TGTGCCAGCAGGACGAACACTGAAGCTTTCTTT.

On this clone: The sample has other DNA sequences that encode this CDR3 too. The chain links TRBV27 to TRBJ2-1; 9 bases are a match to TRBD2. The CDR3 sequence is 15 residues long. Germline CDR1 reads MNHEY; CDR2 reads SMNVEV (reference sequence). V lost 5 bases and J lost 4; bases outside the gene matches: 6. The CDR3: CASSPGLAGYNEQFF. DNA of the CDR3: TGTGCCAGCAGTCCCGGCCTAGCGGGATACAATGAGCAGTTCTTC.

The rearrangement uses TRBV11-2 and TRBJ2-3, with D perhaps matching TRBD2 (6 bases). The germline V gene encodes CDR1 SGHAT and CDR2 FQNNGV. The V and J ends lost 5 bases and 2 bases respectively, with 20 bases between them. The CDR3 is 17 amino acids. CDR3 residues: CASSMGGTLGLTDTQYF. The CDR3 region has the DNA TGTGCCAGCAGCATGGGGGGAACTTTGGGGCTCACAGATACGCAGTATTTT.

This clone came up once. This chain links TRBV7-7 with TRBJ1-3, with D tentatively TRBD1 (5 bases). CDR3 length: 15 amino acids. Germline loops: CDR1 SSHAT, CDR2 FNYEAQ (reference sequence). The CDR3 coding sequence is TGTGCTACTAGGGACTCACTAAGCTCTGGAAACACCATATATTTT. This codes for CATRDSLSSGNTIYF.

The chain employs TRBV7-6 and TRBJ2-1, with D uncertain. The V gene lost 3 bases and the J gene lost 4 bases, with 7 bases spanning the gap. The germline gives CDR1 SGHVS, CDR2 FNYEAQ. The CDR3 has 13 residues. The chain's CDR3 is CASSFPPYNEQFF. The CDR3 DNA sequence: TGTGCCAGCAGCTTTCCCCCGTACAATGAGCAGTTCTTC.

J is TRBJ2-7 and V is TRBV28; D remains ambiguous. The V gene's germline CDR1 is MDHEN and CDR2 SYDVKM. The CDR3 sequence is 14 residues long. V was trimmed by 7 bases and J by 0 bases, leaving 13 bases between them. DNA for the CDR3: TGTGCCAGCAAGCCCCCAGGATACTCCTACGAGCAGTACTTC. Its translation is CASKPPGYSYEQYF.

The chain links TRBV19 to TRBJ2-2; no definite D call. The V end lost 7 bases, the J end lost 6 bases, and 12 bases lay between the germline ends. Per germline, CDR1 LNHDA and CDR2 SQIVND (reference sequence). The CDR3 contains 13 residues. The CDR3 nucleotides are TGTGCCAGTATGGCGGTACCGGCCGGGGAGCTGTTTTTT. Protein sequence: CASMAVPAGELFF.